The 30 T cell receptor beta chains listed next were all sequenced from one sample in a study of blood T cell repertoires in COVID-19. Data came from immunoSEQ multiplex PCR; TCRdb stores just in-frame clones and leaves some out. The data show some 250,000 clones, 85% to 90% seen once. Input material: PBMCs or T cells enriched from blood (not recorded which). The receptors here all came from a woman younger than 45 with acute COVID-19.

This clone was detected only once. This chain uses TRBV10-3 with TRBJ1-2; D may be TRBD1 (5 bases). The CDR3 has 15 residues. Germline values: CDR1 ENHRY, CDR2 SYGVKD. Between the trimmed V and J ends, which lost 8 bases and 4 bases, there was a span of 20 bases. As DNA, the CDR3 is TGTGCCATCTCCGGCGGGGGGGATATGGGCTATGGCTACACCTTC. Encoded protein: CAISGGGDMGYGYTF.

The rearrangement uses TRBV7-9 and TRBJ1-6, with D unresolved. Trimming left V 4 bases short and J 16 bases short, with 20 bases between. Germline lookup yields CDR1 SEHNR and CDR2 FQNEAQ (reference sequence). The CDR3 spans 14 residues. CDR3 sequence: CASSSDITQPPLHF. In DNA, the CDR3 is TGTGCCAGCAGCTCCGACATAACTCAACCCCCGCTCCACTTT.

The chain links TRBV2 to TRBJ1-2; a weak D match, TRBD1 (5 bases). Between the trimmed V and J ends, which lost 3 bases and 2 bases, there was a span of 13 bases. The CDR3 runs 15 residues. From germline, CDR1 is SNHLY and CDR2 FYNNEI. Here the CDR3 DNA reads TGTGCCAGCAGTGAGGGGGGACGCGGAAACTATGGCTACACCTTC. The encoded protein is CASSEGGRGNYGYTF. Together with reference TRBV2 and TRBJ1-2, the CDR3 gives the full variable domain: EPEVTQTPSHQVTQMGQEVILRCVPISNHLYFYWYRQILGQKVEFLVSFYNNEISEKSEIFDDQFSVERPDGSNFTLKIRSTKLEDSAMYFCASSEGGRGNYGYTFGSGTRLTVV.

The sample holds a few counts of this clone. The rearrangement joins TRBV4-3 to TRBJ2-3, with 8 bases lining up with TRBD2. J was trimmed by 2 bases and V by 0 bases; bases with no gene match: 7. The CDR3 is 17 residues long. Germline CDR1 LGHNA, CDR2 YSLEER. The CDR3 DNA reads TGCGCCAGCAGCCAAGAGCTGGGCGGGGGGTTCACAGATACGCAGTATTTT. This sequence encodes CASSQELGGGFTDTQYF.

J is TRBJ1-5 and V is TRBV15; 8 nucleotides agree with TRBD1. Unmatched junction bases numbered 11, after V lost 4 bases and J lost 6 bases. CDR1 and CDR2 from the germline V gene are LNHNV and YYDKDF (reference sequence). The CDR3 loop spans 16 amino acids. This CDR3 reads CATSTVGQGGRQPQHF. The CDR3 DNA is TGTGCCACCAGCACTGTCGGACAGGGTGGACGTCAGCCCCAGCATTTT.

This chain connects TRBV6-6 to TRBJ2-5; maybe TRBD1 (6 bases). This CDR3 is 13 amino acids long. V gave up 4 bases and J gave up 4 bases, with 10 bases separating them. Per the germline V gene, CDR1 is MNHNY and CDR2 is SVGAGI (reference sequence). CDR3 in amino acids: CASSSWDTETQYF. The DNA of the CDR3 is TGTGCCAGCAGTTCGTGGGACACAGAGACCCAGTACTTC.

This chain links TRBV7-2 with TRBJ1-5; possibly TRBD1 for D (5 bases). The CDR3 length is 16 residues. Germline V gives CDR1 SGHTA, CDR2 FQGNSA. Trimming took 1 base from V and 1 from J, leaving 11 bases between them. The CDR3 nucleotides are TGTGCCAGCAGCTTAGAAAGGGGCTCGAGCAATCAGCCCCAGCATTTT. This translates into CASSLERGSSNQPQHF. The full variable domain, in which reference TRBV7-2 and TRBJ1-5 provide the parts outside the CDR3, is GAGVSQSPSNKVTEKGKDVELRCDPISGHTALYWYRQSLGQGLEFLIYFQGNSAPDKSGLPSDRFSAERTGGSVSTLTIQRTQQEDSAVYLCASSLERGSSNQPQHFGDGTRLSIL.

The V call is TRBV29-1, the J call TRBJ1-2; 10 nucleotides align to TRBD1. Looked up from germline, CDR1 is SQVTM and CDR2 is ANQGSEA. The V gene end was trimmed by 7 bases and the J gene end by 2 bases; junction bases not matched to a gene: 4. The CDR3 is made up of 13 amino acids. CDR3: CSAGTGANYGYTF. DNA of the CDR3: TGCAGCGCCGGGACAGGGGCCAACTATGGCTACACCTTC.

CDR3 sequence reads: CASSLGWNTEAFF. The DNA for the CDR3 is TGTGCCAGCAGCCTAGGATGGAACACTGAAGCTTTCTTT. J is TRBJ1-1 and V is TRBV7-3, with D hard to call. Trimming shortened V by 5 bases and J by 1 base, and 8 bases separated the two germline ends. The CDR3 length is 13 residues. Looked up from germline, CDR1 is SGHTA and CDR2 is FQGTGA.

The rearrangement links TRBV9 to TRBJ2-1; TRBD2 matches 8 bases. The V and J ends lost 4 bases and 3 bases, in that order; junction bases with no gene match: 6. Germline V gene lookup returns CDR1 SGDLS and CDR2 YYNGEE. The CDR3 contains 15 residues. DNA for the CDR3: TGTGCCAGCAGCTGGCGGGGGGAGAACTACAATGAGCAGTTCTTC. Amino acids: CASSWRGENYNEQFF. Full variable domain (rest looked up from reference TRBV9 and TRBJ2-1): DSGVTQTPKHLITATGQRVTLRCSPRSGDLSVYWYQQSLDQGLQFLIQYYNGEERAKGNILERFSAQQFPDLHSELNLSSLELGDSALYFCASSWRGENYNEQFFGPGTRLTVL.

This sequence joins TRBV4-2 and TRBJ1-2, with 9 bases lining up with TRBD1. The CDR3 covers 17 residues. The germline CDR1 and CDR2 sequences are LGHNA and YNFKEQ. The V segment lost 1 base and the J segment 4 bases; nucleotides outside the gene matches: 10. CDR3 sequence: CASSQGTGAHTIYGYTF. CDR3 DNA sequence: TGTGCCAGCAGCCAAGGGACAGGGGCCCATACTATCTATGGCTACACCTTC.

The V and J genes are TRBV4-3 and TRBJ2-3, with 8 bases identical to TRBD1. The V and J ends lost 0 bases and 4 bases, in that order; junction bases with no gene match: 3. The CDR3 contains 15 residues. In germline, CDR1 is LGHNA, CDR2 YSLEER. The CDR3 sequence: CASSQDTGGSDTQYF. CDR3 DNA: TGCGCCAGCAGCCAAGATACAGGGGGATCAGATACGCAGTATTTT.

The rearrangement links TRBV7-8 to TRBJ1-2; TRBD1 matches at 7 bases. This CDR3 is 13 amino acids long. V lost 1 base, J lost 5 bases, and 1 base stayed unmatched. CDR1 and CDR2 from the germline V gene are SGHVS and FQNEAQ. DNA of the CDR3: TGTGCCAGCAGCTTAGACAGGGGATATGGCTACACCTTC. Encoded protein: CASSLDRGYGYTF.

The rearrangement joins TRBV5-4 to TRBJ1-6; D not resolved. Germline-derived CDR1 and CDR2 are SGHNT and YYREEE (reference sequence). V gave up 4 bases and J gave up 9 bases, with 20 bases separating them. The CDR3 has 16 amino acids. DNA of the CDR3: TGTGCCAGCAGCCCATTCACCCGGGAAGACGGTTCACCCCTCCACTTT. This gives the protein CASSPFTREDGSPLHF. Full variable domain (remainder filled in from reference TRBV5-4 and TRBJ1-6): ETGVTQSPTHLIKTRGQQVTLRCSSQSGHNTVSWYQQALGQGPQFIFQYYREEENGRGNFPPRFSGLQFPNYSSELNVNALELDDSALYLCASSPFTREDGSPLHFGNGTRLTVT.

V is TRBV3-1 (or the pseudogene TRBV3-2) and J is TRBJ2-5; D gene ambiguous. Germline CDR1 LGHDT, CDR2 YNNKEL (reference sequence). The CDR3 is 15 amino acids. Deletions cut 0 bases from V and 2 bases from J, with 10 bases between. In DNA form, the CDR3 reads TGTGCCAGCAGCCAAGATCCGCAAGAGCAAGAGACCCAGTACTTC. This translates into CASSQDPQEQETQYF.

J is TRBJ1-3 and V is TRBV30; maybe TRBD1 (6 bases). Germline V gives CDR1 GTSNPN, CDR2 SVGIG (reference sequence). Trimming removed 2 bases at V and 0 bases at J, with 14 bases between. The CDR3 totals 16 residues. CDR3 DNA sequence: TGTGCCTGGAGTAAACCAGGGGTTACCTCTGGAAACACCATATATTTT. Translation: CAWSKPGVTSGNTIYF.

This chain joins TRBV5-1 and TRBJ1-6; 10 nucleotides align to TRBD1. The length of the CDR3 is 14 residues. Germline V gives CDR1 SGHRS, CDR2 YFSETQ. V shed 2 bases, J shed 8 bases, and the junction held 1 base outside the gene matches. The CDR3 DNA follows: TGCGCCAGCAGCTTAGGGACAGGGGATTCACCCCTCCACTTT. This encodes CASSLGTGDSPLHF.

This rearrangement joins TRBV7-2 to TRBJ2-5; D perhaps matches TRBD2 (6 bases). Germline-derived CDR1 and CDR2 are SGHTA and FQGNSA. The CDR3 totals 15 residues. The germline V and J ends were trimmed by 2 bases and 2 bases, with 12 bases remaining between them. CDR3 coding DNA: TGTGCCAGCAGCTTATTGATCGGGGGACAAGAGACCCAGTACTTC. Protein: CASSLLIGGQETQYF.

This clone was picked up one time. The V gene is TRBV6-5, the J gene TRBJ1-5; TRBD1 might be the D (5 bases). Germline values: CDR1 MNHEY, CDR2 SVGAGI. Trimming pared 5 bases from V and 0 bases from J, leaving 11 bases between. The CDR3 is 15 residues long. The CDR3 here is CASSPDTLSNQPQHF. For the CDR3, the DNA is TGTGCCAGCAGTCCGGACACCCTTAGCAATCAGCCCCAGCATTTT.

CDR3 amino acids: CASGDGQAGANVLTF. DNA of the CDR3: TGTGCCAGCGGAGACGGACAGGCTGGGGCCAACGTCCTGACTTTC. This chain connects TRBV5-4 to TRBJ2-6; the match to TRBD1 covers 7 bases. Unmatched junction bases numbered 6, after V lost 7 bases and J lost 2 bases. This CDR3 has 15 residues. The germline V gene encodes CDR1 SGHNT and CDR2 YYREEE (reference sequence).

CDR3: CASSIAGGMGQYF. The CDR3 DNA is TGTGCCAGTAGTATAGCGGGGGGGATGGGCCAGTACTTC. V and J are TRBV19 and TRBJ2-5; 8 nucleotides agree with TRBD2. Unmatched junction bases numbered 5, after V lost 1 base and J lost 10 bases. The germline V gene has CDR1 LNHDA and CDR2 SQIVND (reference sequence). The CDR3 loop spans 13 amino acids.

CDR3: CASSTRLDSYEQYF. The CDR3 DNA follows: TGTGCCAGTAGTACGCGACTGGACTCCTACGAGCAGTACTTC. The rearrangement uses TRBV19 and TRBJ2-7; no firm D call. Germline V gives CDR1 LNHDA, CDR2 SQIVND (reference sequence). V was trimmed by 4 bases and J by 0 bases, leaving 10 bases between them. The CDR3 is 14 amino acids.

The chain is built from TRBV5-6 and TRBJ1-4, with TRBD1 as a possible D gene (5 bases). CDR3 length: 14 amino acids. With 0 bases removed from V and 7 bases from J, the gap between germline ends came to 10 bases. Germline lookup yields CDR1 SGHDT and CDR2 YYEEEE. The CDR3 protein is CASSLGRQSEKLFF. DNA of the CDR3: TGTGCCAGCAGCTTGGGGCGACAGTCTGAAAAACTGTTTTTT.

The chain carries TRBV19 and TRBJ1-4; possibly TRBD1 for D (6 bases). V was clipped by 7 bases and J by 8 bases, with 20 bases between them. CDR3 length equals 15 residues. Per the germline V gene, CDR1 is LNHDA and CDR2 is SQIVND (reference sequence). The CDR3 reads CASNMGGPLEEKLFF. Written as DNA, the CDR3 is TGTGCCAGTAACATGGGGGGGCCGTTGGAAGAAAAACTGTTTTTT. The complete variable domain, with remaining parts taken from reference TRBV19 and TRBJ1-4, reads DGGITQSPKYLFRKEGQNVTLSCEQNLNHDAMYWYRQDPGQGLRLIYYSQIVNDFQKGDIAEGYSVSREKKESFPLTVTSAQKNPTAFYLCASNMGGPLEEKLFFGSGTQLSVL.

V is TRBV7-9 and J is TRBJ2-7, with 10 bases identical to TRBD2. The CDR3 contains 15 residues. V was clipped by 3 bases and J by 5 bases; unmatched bases: 7. Germline loops: CDR1 SEHNR, CDR2 FQNEAQ (reference sequence). CDR3 loop: CASSLNSGGGDEQYF. The CDR3 DNA reads as TGTGCCAGCAGCTTGAACAGCGGGGGGGGCGACGAGCAGTACTTC.

This rearrangement joins TRBV30 to TRBJ1-3; TRBD1 matches 7 bases. This CDR3 has 15 residues. Germline trimming cut 1 base from V and 0 bases from J; bases unmatched to any gene: 3. The germline V gene has CDR1 GTSNPN and CDR2 SVGIG (reference sequence). The CDR3 DNA sequence: TGTGCCTGGAGTGCCGGACAGGCCTCTGGAAACACCATATATTTT. Translating gives CAWSAGQASGNTIYF. The full variable domain, completed using reference TRBV30 and TRBJ1-3, is SQTIHQWPATLVQPVGSPLSLECTVEGTSNPNLYWYRQAAGRGLQLLFYSVGIGQISSEVPQNLSASRPQDRQFILSSKKLLLSDSGFYLCAWSAGQASGNTIYFGEGSWLTVV.

This chain joins TRBV9 and TRBJ2-5; 10 bases map to TRBD1. Germline CDR1 is SGDLS and CDR2 is YYNGEE. CDR3 size: 17 residues. J lost 2 bases, V lost 3 bases, and 10 bases had no gene match. CDR3 in DNA: TGTGCCAGCAGCGCCCCCCGGGACAGGGGACCACAAGAGACCCAGTACTTC. Protein product: CASSAPRDRGPQETQYF.

The chain has TRBV6-2 or TRBV6-3 and TRBJ2-3, with a weak D call TRBD2 (6 bases). V lost 3 bases to trimming and J lost 4 bases, with 11 bases between them. The CDR3 consists of 14 residues. Germline V gives CDR1 MNHEY, CDR2 SVGEGT. Here the CDR3 DNA reads TGTGCCAGCAGTTATCGGGACTCCGCAGATACGCAGTATTTT. Amino acids: CASSYRDSADTQYF.

The DNA for the CDR3 is TGTGCCATCAGTGGGGCGGGGGGCGGCACTGAAGCTTTCTTT. It specifies CAISGAGGGTEAFF. The V gene is TRBV10-3, the J gene TRBJ1-1; TRBD1 is a possible D gene (6 bases). The CDR3 is made up of 14 amino acids. Germline V gene sequence: CDR1 ENHRY, CDR2 SYGVKD. V lost 4 bases and J 4 bases, leaving 13 bases between the germline ends.

This rearrangement joins TRBV5-1 to TRBJ1-2, with D unresolved. Trimming left V 3 bases short and J 4 bases short, with 19 bases between. The germline CDR1 and CDR2 sequences are SGHRS and YFSETQ. This CDR3 has 16 amino acids. CDR3 in amino acids: CASSSDTSYDTYGYTF. The CDR3 coding sequence is TGCGCCAGCAGCTCCGACACATCCTACGACACCTATGGCTACACCTTC.